This TCR beta chain came from a study of blood T cell repertoires in COVID-19. Study summary: T cells, B-cell-depleted T cells, or PBMCs supplied cDNA or gDNA.

V was clipped by 4 bases and J by 0 bases, with 4 bases between them. Germline loops: CDR1 KGHDR, CDR2 SFDVKD. CDR3 size: 13 residues. The protocol was immunoSEQ multiplex PCR, while the TCRdb copy is restricted to in-frame clones and leaves out a portion. The sample records about 150,000 clones, roughly 80% being singletons. For recovered donors of Cohort 3, there were two negative PCRs, clearance, or symptom resolution. The sequence was collected from a woman in her 40s who had recovered from COVID-19. The chain is built from TRBV24-1 and TRBJ2-3; no definite D call. The sequenced sample was PBMCs or T cells enriched from blood (not recorded which). The CDR3 is CATSESSTDTQYF. The CDR3 DNA follows: TGTGCCACCAGTGAAAGCAGCACAGATACGCAGTATTTT.